The TCR beta chain under discussion was sequenced for a study of blood T cell repertoires in COVID-19. Overall study: Some COVID-19 samples were acute and others convalescent; all came from the United States, Italy and Spain. T cells, B-cell-depleted T cells, or PBMCs provided the cDNA or gDNA that served as material.

Patients at the Seattle site were enrolled during active infection and followed longitudinally. Authors' processing steps: Estimation of nucleated cell counts relied on the amplification of reference gene primers. Sequencing used immunoSEQ multiplex PCR; TCRdb keeps in-frame clones, though not all of them. The V and J calls and clone size are taken from that table; D and trimming were inferred from the DNA. Of about 360,000 clones in the sample, 65% to 90% were seen once. V shed 5 bases and J shed 0 bases, with 13 bases lying between them. The CDR3 contains 15 residues. The germline CDR1 and CDR2 sequences are MNHEY and SVGAGI.

This chain joins TRBV6-5 and TRBJ1-1; D is unclear. The specimen was peripheral blood. The TCR comes from a woman in her fifties or sixties with COVID-19, enrolled during active disease. The CDR3 here is CASSTMAAVNTEAFF. In DNA form, the CDR3 reads TGTGCCAGCAGTACGATGGCGGCCGTGAACACTGAAGCTTTCTTT.